This T cell receptor beta chain was observed in a study of OX40 agonist ivuxolimab in advanced cancers. Study overall: Therapy given before enrollment (anti-PD-1, anti-PD-L1 or anti-CTLA-4) was allowed, and 40% had some. Findings of the study overall: At 0.1 to 3.0 mg/kg, CD4+ and CD8+ blood T cells expanded clonally by week 6.

Assay: immunoSEQ multiplex PCR; the TCRdb copy retains only in-frame clones and omits some. The data contain 55,000 to 70,000 clones, 86% of them singletons. The CDR3 consists of 14 residues. V was shortened by 2 bases and J by 4 bases, with 10 bases between the two germline ends. Germline V gene sequence: CDR1 SGHNT, CDR2 YYREEE (reference sequence). Blood specimens came from baseline, cycle 4 day 1, and cycle 7 day 1. Worth noting for this clone: The target antigen is unknown.

Sequencing used CD4+ or CD8+ T cells sorted from blood, obtained in a trial of the OX40 agonist ivuxolimab. The TCR was taken from an adult with an advanced solid tumor such as melanoma, head and neck, liver or kidney cancer. The chain recombines TRBV5-4 with TRBJ2-1, with D hard to call. CDR3 sequence (DNA): TGTGCCAGCAGCTTTTCGGTGGGTTACAATGAGCAGTTCTTC. This gives the protein CASSFSVGYNEQFF.